Below, 19 T cell receptor beta chains from the same sample are listed, as sequenced in a study of T cell responses to AZD1222 COVID-19 vaccine. The protocol was immunoSEQ multiplex PCR, while the TCRdb copy is restricted to in-frame clones and leaves out a portion. The table records roughly 75,000 clones, roughly 87% of them present only once. The input for sequencing was peripheral blood, taken 28 days after the second AZD1222 dose. The receptors were gathered from an adult who received the AZD1222 COVID-19 vaccine.

This clone was detected a few times. The V gene is TRBV5-1, the J gene TRBJ1-5; D is perhaps TRBD1 (5 bases). CDR1 and CDR2 (germline): SGHRS, YFSETQ. The CDR3 is 16 amino acids. Trimming pared 4 bases from V and 2 bases from J, leaving 16 bases between. The CDR3 DNA follows: TGCGCCAGCAGCCCTGGACATGGGGACGGCAATCAGCCCCAGCATTTT. Translation gives CASSPGHGDGNQPQHF. The whole variable domain, filled in from reference TRBV5-1 and TRBJ1-5, reads KAGVTQTPRYLIKTRGQQVTLSCSPISGHRSVSWYQQTPGQGLQFLFEYFSETQRNKGNFPGRFSGRQFSNSRSEMNVSTLELGDSALYLCASSPGHGDGNQPQHFGDGTRLSIL.

V usage is TRBV6-5 and J usage is TRBJ1-4; D is unresolved. Germline values: CDR1 MNHEY, CDR2 SVGAGI. Trimming cost V 0 bases and J 8 bases, with 13 bases left between them. The CDR3 is 15 residues long. This CDR3 reads CASSYSRSGGEKLFF. In nucleotides, the CDR3 is TGTGCCAGCAGTTACTCGAGGTCAGGAGGGGAAAAACTGTTTTTT.

The rearrangement uses TRBV10-3 and TRBJ2-3; TRBD2 agrees at 8 bases. The CDR3 totals 16 residues. V dropped 2 bases and J dropped 4; count of bases not matched to a gene: 8. CDR1 is ENHRY and CDR2 is SYGVKD in the germline V gene. The DNA of the CDR3 is TGTGCCATCAGTGAGAATGCCGGGGGGGCGTCAGATACGCAGTATTTT. Its protein is CAISENAGGASDTQYF.

J is TRBJ1-6 and V is TRBV5-6; a possible D gene is TRBD1 (5 bases). This CDR3 has 14 amino acids. Germline lookup yields CDR1 SGHDT and CDR2 YYEEEE. Trimming stripped 0 bases from V and 6 bases from J, with 7 bases between. The CDR3 reads CASSLAQGNSPLHF. CDR3 nucleotides: TGTGCCAGCAGCTTGGCGCAGGGTAATTCACCCCTCCACTTT.

The chain is built from TRBV28 and TRBJ1-2; D may be TRBD1 (5 bases). CDR3 length: 16 amino acids. The V and J ends lost 5 bases and 7 bases respectively, with 23 bases between them. Per germline, CDR1 MDHEN and CDR2 SYDVKM. For the CDR3, the DNA is TGTGCCAGCAGTCCGACCTTGGGGCCCGGAGTTGGTGGCTACACCTTC. Amino acids: CASSPTLGPGVGGYTF.

The chain uses TRBV6-2 or TRBV6-3 and TRBJ1-2, with unresolved D. The V and J ends lost 5 bases and 7 bases respectively, with 14 bases between them. CDR3 length: 13 amino acids. Germline CDR1 MNHEY, CDR2 SVGEGT. CDR3 residues: CASSQDPAGGYTF. Here the CDR3 DNA reads TGTGCCAGCAGTCAAGACCCTGCTGGTGGCTACACCTTC.

The chain employs TRBV18 and TRBJ2-7, with TRBD1 matching over 11 bases. Trimming cost V 8 bases and J 3 bases; bases outside gene matches: 9. The CDR3 consists of 15 residues. Per germline, CDR1 KGHSH and CDR2 LQKENI. CDR3 loop: CASSRRTGGYYEQYF. Here the CDR3 DNA reads TGTGCCAGCAGCCGGAGGACAGGGGGCTACTACGAGCAGTACTTC.

The chain carries TRBV6-5 and TRBJ2-1, with a weak D call TRBD2 (6 bases). V gave up 5 bases and J gave up 6 bases, with 14 bases separating them. Looked up from germline, CDR1 is MNHEY and CDR2 is SVGAGI. This CDR3 is 14 amino acids long. This CDR3 is CASSPGTHPNEQFF. The CDR3 nucleotides read TGTGCCAGCAGTCCCGGGACTCACCCCAATGAGCAGTTCTTC.

The rearrangement links TRBV2 to TRBJ1-2; D is ambiguous. Trimming removed 3 bases from V and 8 bases from J, with 13 bases in between. The CDR3 has 13 amino acids. Germline V gives CDR1 SNHLY, CDR2 FYNNEI. CDR3 sequence: CASSEARERGYTF. In DNA form, the CDR3 reads TGTGCCAGCAGTGAGGCGAGAGAGAGGGGCTACACCTTC.

The CDR3 DNA follows: TGTGCCAGCAGCCTCCTAGAATCCGACGTGGGTCAGCCCCAGCATTTT. Translating it yields CASSLLESDVGQPQHF. V is TRBV7-8 and J is TRBJ1-5; no firm D call. This CDR3 region has 16 residues. CDR1 is SGHVS, CDR2 FQNEAQ, per germline. V was clipped by 5 bases and J by 6 bases, with 20 bases between them. The full variable domain, rest sourced from reference TRBV7-8 and TRBJ1-5, is GAGVSQSPRYKVAKRGQDVALRCDPISGHVSLFWYQQALGQGPEFLTYFQNEAQLDKSGLPSDRFFAERPEGSVSTLKIQRTQQEDSAVYLCASSLLESDVGQPQHFGDGTRLSIL.

This clone was observed a single time. Other DNA sequences within the sample encode an identical CDR3. This chain links TRBV5-1 with TRBJ2-2, with a tentative D call TRBD2 (6 bases). With 3 bases removed from V and 4 bases from J, the gap between germline ends came to 10 bases. The CDR3 consists of 14 residues. The germline gives CDR1 SGHRS, CDR2 YFSETQ. The DNA for the CDR3 is TGCGCCAGCAGCTCGGGACTCATCACCGGGGAGCTGTTTTTT. Amino acid sequence: CASSSGLITGELFF. Complete variable domain (other parts from reference TRBV5-1 and TRBJ2-2): KAGVTQTPRYLIKTRGQQVTLSCSPISGHRSVSWYQQTPGQGLQFLFEYFSETQRNKGNFPGRFSGRQFSNSRSEMNVSTLELGDSALYLCASSSGLITGELFFGEGSRLTVL.

A note on this clone: Relative to the germline gene, one junction end is altered; a read error may explain this. This chain uses TRBV12-3 or TRBV12-4 with TRBJ2-5; D not certain. The CDR3 contains 11 residues. This chain's CDR3 is CASSSQQTQYF. The CDR3 DNA reads TGTGCCAGCAGTTCCCAACAGACCCAGTACTTC.

This clone turned up a few times. V gene TRBV7-2 combines with J gene TRBJ1-4; maybe TRBD1 (5 bases). The CDR3 is 15 residues long. Germline CDR1 and CDR2: SGHTA and FQGNSA. Trimming removed 2 bases at V and 8 bases at J, with 15 bases between. The CDR3 protein is CASSLYGSGSEKLFF. The DNA of the CDR3 is TGTGCCAGCAGCTTATATGGGTCAGGGTCGGAAAAACTGTTTTTT.

This sequence joins TRBV3-1 (or the pseudogene TRBV3-2) and TRBJ1-4; TRBD1 agrees at 8 bases. CDR1 and CDR2 (germline): LGHDT, YNNKEL (reference sequence). This CDR3 spans 15 amino acids. After removal of 4 bases from V and 5 bases from J, the junction contained 6 bases not matched to a gene. The CDR3 loop is CASSPRTGLNEKLFF. CDR3 sequence (DNA): TGTGCCAGCAGCCCCCGGACAGGGTTGAATGAAAAACTGTTTTTT.

The chain is built from TRBV4-1 and TRBJ1-3, with D perhaps matching TRBD1 (5 bases). Germline V gives CDR1 MGHRA, CDR2 YSYEKL. The CDR3 is 17 residues long. Trimming pared 1 base from V and 3 bases from J, leaving 16 bases between. The DNA for the CDR3 is TGCGCCAGCAGCCAAGGGGCCGGGGCCGGAATTGGAAACACCATATATTTT. It encodes CASSQGAGAGIGNTIYF.

Here the CDR3 DNA reads TGTGCCAGCATCATCCCCGGACACAATGAGCAGTTCTTC. Residues: CASIIPGHNEQFF. V gene TRBV6-5 combines with J gene TRBJ2-1; D call uncertain. This CDR3 spans 13 amino acids. CDR1 MNHEY and CDR2 SVGAGI come from the germline V gene. V gave up 7 bases and J gave up 5 bases, with 12 bases separating them.

The chain couples TRBV9 to TRBJ1-1; D ambiguous. The CDR3 contains 14 residues. The germline V gene has CDR1 SGDLS and CDR2 YYNGEE. The V and J ends lost 6 bases and 1 base respectively, with 13 bases between them. CDR3 region: CASTERARNTEAFF. The CDR3 DNA sequence: TGTGCCAGCACCGAGCGAGCCAGGAACACTGAAGCTTTCTTT. The whole variable domain, remainder taken from reference TRBV9 and TRBJ1-1, is DSGVTQTPKHLITATGQRVTLRCSPRSGDLSVYWYQQSLDQGLQFLIQYYNGEERAKGNILERFSAQQFPDLHSELNLSSLELGDSALYFCASTERARNTEAFFGQGTRLTVV.

The chain is built from TRBV7-2 and TRBJ1-1, with D tentatively TRBD1 (5 bases). This CDR3 comprises 13 residues. Germline loops: CDR1 SGHTA, CDR2 FQGNSA. Trimming removed 4 bases at V and 8 bases at J, with 14 bases between. CDR3 coding DNA: TGTGCCAGCAGCTGGGCTACAGGCTCCGAAGCTTTCTTT. This gives the protein CASSWATGSEAFF.

This chain joins TRBV28 and TRBJ2-7; the match to TRBD2 covers 7 bases. The CDR3 is 15 residues long. V shed 3 bases and J 2 bases; nucleotides not matched to a gene: 7. Looked up from germline, CDR1 is MDHEN and CDR2 is SYDVKM. As DNA, the CDR3 is TGTGCCAGCAGTTTTGCGGCTAGCGGAACCTACGAGCAGTACTTC. Protein: CASSFAASGTYEQYF.